These 10 T cell receptor beta chains share one sample of origin, sequenced in a study of blood T cell repertoires in COVID-19. The method was immunoSEQ multiplex PCR; TCRdb's version includes in-frame clones alone and lacks a portion of them. The table shows 200,000 to 250,000 clones, with less than 90% occurring only once. Sequenced material: peripheral blood. Receptors originate from a woman aged 50 to 65 with acute or convalescent COVID-19.

The V call is TRBV21-1, the J call TRBJ2-7; the table's D call, TRBD2, was not checked against the DNA. TRBV21-1 is deemed a pseudogene. This CDR3 has 16 residues. CDR3 nucleotides: TGTGCCAGCAGCAAAAAGAGGGCGGGGGGCACCTACGAGCAGTACTTC. Protein product: CASSKKRAGGTYEQYF.

The V gene is TRBV4-1, the J gene TRBJ2-7, with 7 bases that match TRBD2. V dropped 0 bases and J dropped 5; count of bases not matched to a gene: 10. The CDR3 length is 16 residues. Germline lookup yields CDR1 MGHRA and CDR2 YSYEKL. CDR3 bases: TGCGCCAGCAGCCAAGATCTCCCAGCGGGATCCAACGAGCAGTACTTC. Its protein product is CASSQDLPAGSNEQYF.

V usage is TRBV21-1 and J usage is TRBJ2-7; the table's D call of TRBD1 was not tested on the DNA. TRBV21-1 is deemed a pseudogene. The CDR3 consists of 14 residues. The CDR3 DNA reads as TGTGCCAGCAGCAAAGAACAGGGGAAGGGCGAGCAGTACTTC. Its protein is CASSKEQGKGEQYF.

J is TRBJ2-2 and V is TRBV3-1 (or the pseudogene TRBV3-2); D possibly corresponds to TRBD2 (6 bases). The length of the CDR3 is 15 residues. Germline V gene sequence: CDR1 LGHDT, CDR2 YNNKEL (reference sequence). Between the trimmed V and J ends, which lost 4 bases and 0 bases, there was a span of 9 bases. The CDR3 region is CASSRRESNTGELFF. Written as DNA, the CDR3 is TGTGCCAGCAGCCGGAGGGAGTCGAACACCGGGGAGCTGTTTTTT.

This chain connects TRBV5-8 to TRBJ1-3; a possible D gene is TRBD1 (6 bases). Germline CDR1 and CDR2: SGHTS and YDEGEE. V lost 2 bases to trimming and J lost 4 bases, with 19 bases between them. The CDR3 runs to 17 residues. The CDR3 sequence: CASSFKGGLARGNTIYF. The CDR3 DNA follows: TGTGCCAGCAGCTTCAAAGGGGGATTAGCGCGAGGAAACACCATATATTTT.

In its sample, this clone was seen once. This chain uses TRBV10-3 with TRBJ1-2; weak D call: TRBD1 (6 bases). The CDR3 runs to 13 residues. V was shortened by 7 bases and J by 8 bases, with 17 bases between the two germline ends. Germline CDR1 is ENHRY and CDR2 is SYGVKD. The CDR3 coding sequence is TGTGCCATCAACAGGGAGGGAGGTCAAGGCTACACCTTC. This gives the protein CAINREGGQGYTF.

The chain links TRBV27 to TRBJ2-7; 9 bases are shared with TRBD2. The germline V gene encodes CDR1 MNHEY and CDR2 SMNVEV (reference sequence). With 1 base clipped from V and 6 bases from J, the junction kept 7 bases outside the gene matches. This CDR3 has 15 residues. The CDR3 region has the DNA TGTGCCAGCAGTTTATTTGGGCTAGCGGGAAGCGAGCAGTACTTC. Translated: CASSLFGLAGSEQYF.

The chain uses TRBV18 and TRBJ2-7; TRBD2 aligns across 9 bases. This CDR3 contains 15 residues. Trimming took 3 bases from V and 2 from J; bases not matched to a gene: 5. CDR1 KGHSH and CDR2 LQKENI come from the germline V gene. The CDR3 bases are TGTGCCAGCTCACCTAGGACTAGCGCTCCCTACGAGCAGTACTTC. Protein: CASSPRTSAPYEQYF.

This clone came up once. The chain couples TRBV5-1 to TRBJ1-6; D is unresolved. Germline lookup yields CDR1 SGHRS and CDR2 YFSETQ. The ends were cut back, 0 bases at V and 6 bases at J, with 10 bases in the middle. There are 15 residues in the CDR3. Written as DNA, the CDR3 is TGCGCCAGCAGCTTGGCCTCGTCGGGTAATTCACCCCTCCACTTT. Residues: CASSLASSGNSPLHF. Together with reference TRBV5-1 and TRBJ1-6, the CDR3 gives the full variable domain: KAGVTQTPRYLIKTRGQQVTLSCSPISGHRSVSWYQQTPGQGLQFLFEYFSETQRNKGNFPGRFSGRQFSNSRSEMNVSTLELGDSALYLCASSLASSGNSPLHFGNGTRLTVT.

This clone was picked up one time. J is TRBJ2-7 and V is TRBV5-5; D perhaps matches TRBD2 (5 bases). This CDR3 is 15 amino acids long. Germline V gives CDR1 SGHKS, CDR2 YYEKEE (reference sequence). The V gene lost 1 base and the J gene lost 4 bases, with 15 bases spanning the gap. The CDR3 sequence: CASSLRELTTYEQYF. In DNA form, the CDR3 reads TGTGCCAGCAGCTTGCGGGAACTAACGACGTACGAGCAGTACTTC.